Listed below are T cell receptor beta chains from one sample, sequenced in a study of beta chain features in type 1 diabetes. Here immunoSEQ multiplex PCR was the method, and the copy in TCRdb shows in-frame clones only, minus some. The sample contains almost 350,000 clones, roughly 8% of which appear only once. Sequencing was carried out using central memory CD4+ T cells from blood. The receptors stem from a young woman in good health. Each CDR3 is given with its conserved first and last residue. Each record gives: D gene, V gene, clone size, J gene, CDR3 DNA, CDR3 protein. The D gene is left open where the match is weak. A row's size may be missing; if present it is once, few, many or a size class.

-,TRBV10-3,many,TRBJ2-1,TGTGCCATCAGTGATCGGTTAGCGGACTACAATGAGCAGTTCTTC,CAISDRLADYNEQFF
-,TRBV15,-,TRBJ2-2,TGTGCCACCAGCAGAGATTACGGGACTGGGGGTGAAGGGGAGCTGTTTTTT,CATSRDYGTGGEGELFF
-,TRBV10-2,few,TRBJ1-2,TGCGCCAGCAGTGATCCTGGGCGTCAATCGAGCTACACCTTC,CASSDPGRQSSYTF
TRBD2,TRBV5-1,few,TRBJ2-1,TGCGCCAGCAGCTTGTTGTCTAGCGGGAAGAATGAGCAGTTCTTC,CASSLLSSGKNEQFF
-,TRBV16,few,TRBJ2-7,TGTGCCAGCAGCCAACTGCGGGAATCCTACGAGCAGTACTTC,CASSQLRESYEQYF
-,TRBV5-4,few,TRBJ2-7,TGTGCCAGCAGCTTGGGGATGGTGAGCTCCTACGAGCAGTACTTC,CASSLGMVSSYEQYF
-,TRBV7-2,few,TRBJ2-1,TGTGCCAGCAGCTCCTATCGGGGCAGGGATTACAATGAGCAGTTCTTC,CASSSYRGRDYNEQFF
-,TRBV7-9,-,TRBJ2-3,TGTGCCAGCAGCGTGAGCGGAAGAGGCCCCACAGATACGCAGTATTTT,CASSVSGRGPTDTQYF
-,TRBV2,-,TRBJ2-5,TGTGCCAGCAGTTTCTACTCGGAGGAGACCCAGTACTTC,CASSFYSEETQYF
TRBD2,TRBV5-1,-,TRBJ2-2,TGCGCCAGCAGCCTGGTTCCGGGACTAAATACCGGGGAGCTGTTTTTT,CASSLVPGLNTGELFF
TRBD1,TRBV7-2,few,TRBJ2-7,TGTGCCAGCAGCTACGGGACAGGGAGACCCGAGCAGTACTTC,CASSYGTGRPEQYF
-,TRBV27,many,TRBJ1-1,TGTGCCAGCAGTTTTCAGGACAAGCCTCTTGAAGCTTTCTTT,CASSFQDKPLEAFF
-,TRBV7-6,many,TRBJ2-5,TGTGCCAGCAGCTTGGAGGGAGACCAAGAGACCCAGTACTTC,CASSLEGDQETQYF
-,TRBV28,few,TRBJ2-3,TGTGCCAGCAGTTTGTCGGGTACGCAGTATTTT,CASSLSGTQYF